This T cell receptor (beta chain) was profiled in a study of human T cells and chemical hapten exposure (dated by TCRdb to the early 2020s). In terms of the full investigation: For sensitization, 2% DPC in acetone was applied to a 2 cm by 2 cm area of upper inner arm skin. Weekly therapeutic DPC doses were additionally applied to the scalp of patients throughout the roughly 23-week study period. Patch testing was done on the upper back using Finn chambers containing 0.01% DPC, and results were scored after 6 days according to International Contact Dermatitis Research Group standards. Most of the patients in the cohort were female, and the cohort covered alopecia areata with under or over 50% scalp involvement, alopecia totalis and alopecia universalis. Libraries were combined into a pool for sequencing, and differences in TCR yield between samples came mainly from small differences in library volumes within the pool. This study followed changes in the peripheral blood TCR repertoire in vivo during primary and secondary sensitization of alopecia patients to the hapten diphenylcyclopropenone (DPC). Patient blood was sampled pre-sensitization (week 0) and at 2, 6 and about 24 weeks after DPC sensitization. Twenty-nine alopecia patients provided blood for TCR sequencing at one to four time points (pre-sensitization, 2, 6 and 24 weeks). Broader findings and caveats from the paper: A positive correlation was found between the number of PT1 expanded TCRs and patch test score, with significance reached at thresholds 8, 16 and 32 but not 4. Because all patients had alopecia, a presumed autoimmune disease, the immune response of the patients might differ from that of healthy individuals. Expanded TCRs formed significantly more large CDR3 similarity clusters than pre-sensitization or healthy control sets, consistent with antigen-driven responses. After repeated subsampling, changes were observed in the strength of the expansion versus patch-test correlation and in the threshold at which the correlation became significant. DPC sensitization did not change the number of TCRs with a frequency above 1 in 1000, and there was no evidence of changes in global repertoire structure.

Only one count was recorded for this clonotype. Its cognate antigen has yet to be identified. No much larger clonotype is one base removed from it; base qualities were not supplied. One read is thin evidence. The library relied on RACE. Sequenced using a NextSeq 500. Library preparation attached unique molecular identifiers to individual cDNA molecules for quantitative, reproducible TCR counting. For every blood RNA sample, sequencing covered both the TCR alpha and TCR beta chains. Per the authors' processing: The median number of TCRs per sample was roughly 100,000, ranging from about 20,000 to 750,000. The Decombinator software suite was used to annotate the V, J and CDR3 of the TCR reads. For PS versus PT1 abundance plots, all samples were subsampled to the same number of TCRs (28,000). Expanded TCRs were defined as absent before sensitization and observed at least eight times at the 2-week time point. TCRdb trimmed public reads at Q25 via fastp, called clones via MiXCR and kept in-frame beta chains. Here each entry gathers all rows of one CDR3 protein and keeps the most common genes and DNA. For this entry, the V and J calls and clone size follow TCRdb and not the study's own pipeline. This sample holds 350,000 to 450,000 distinct CDR3 sequences; approximately 5.1% were observed only once. The top ten hold 2.5% to 3% of the sample.

The time point label of this sample denotes: pre-sensitization, week 0. Per the publication, the treatment or condition label means: therapeutic diphenylcyclopropenone sensitization with weekly scalp DPC. Blood at each patch-test visit was drawn before the patch test was applied. To be eligible, patients had to be aged 18 to 70, diagnosed with alopecia and judged suitable for DPC therapy, while pregnant patients were excluded. Total RNA was isolated from unfractionated whole blood collected in Tempus Blood RNA tubes. A distance of 16 bases separates the germline ends of V and J, which lose 10 bases and 7 bases respectively. CDR1 and CDR2, per the germline V gene, are ENHRY and SYGVKD. The CDR3 holds 13 amino acids from the cysteine to the phenylalanine. The read is trimmed to its CDR3 DNA, 39 bases read in frame from base 1.

Recombination connected TRBV10-3 to TRBJ1-4; TRBD1 is a possible D gene, resting on 5 matching bases. The TCR comes from a woman aged 50 to 60 with alopecia areata. Some clones in this sample may be carry-over from other donors' samples. Source: whole blood, taken in connection with sensitization to the hapten diphenylcyclopropenone (DPC). The DNA is as follows: TGTGCCACCCATGCGGGGGGAGGTGAAAAACTGTTTTTT. This is translated as CATHAGGGEKLFF.